This T cell receptor beta chain emerged from a study of blood T cell repertoires in COVID-19 (dated by TCRdb to about 2020). Background for the entire study: The collaborator samples originated in the United States, Italy and Spain and spanned the acute and convalescent phases of COVID-19. The dataset comprised deeply sampled blood TCRbeta repertoires from subjects exposed to, actively infected with, or recovered from COVID-19. HLA class I and class II types, where available, came from metadata supplied by the sample provider rather than from assay-based typing. The repertoires were made available in a free public database intended to serve as a resource for research on the immune response to SARS-CoV-2. Samples were obtained from the ongoing ImmuneRACE study (first 160 participants) and from over 1,000 subjects provided by 6 global collaborators. The material from the prospective study consisted of cDNA or gDNA derived from T cells, B-cell-depleted T cells, or PBMCs. A de-identified subject ID, COVID-19 status, age in years and sex were almost always included in the sample metadata.

The CDR3 runs 21 residues from the cysteine to the phenylalanine. The CDR3 DNA has 63 bases and is translated from base 1. The germline V gene specifies SGHVS as CDR1 and FNYEAQ as CDR2. Germline trimming: 1 base from V, 0 bases from J; junction bases outside gene matches: 19. TCRbeta CDR3 regions were amplified from genomic DNA by means of the immunoSEQ Assay, a bias-controlled multiplex PCR. Processing in the source paper ran as follows. The number of nucleated cells in each sample was estimated by amplification of reference gene primers within the assay. Sequence reads were collapsed and filtered to measure the absolute abundance of every unique TCRbeta CDR3 rearrangement. Productive Simpson clonality was computed per sample as the square root of Simpson's diversity index over productive rearrangements. TCRdb retrieved this table from immuneACCESS and kept in-frame rearrangements only. Not all clones are present; in checked studies, unresolved V genes account for under half, and no reason is known for the remainder. For V, J and clone size, that table is used; D and trimming come from the DNA. Here the sample has 80,000 to 95,000 clones; 65% to 80% occur a single time. The top ten constitute roughly 20% of the sample.

A note on this clone: The clone's antigen remains unknown. No much larger clonotype is one base removed from it; base qualities were not supplied.

Collaborating institutions collected whole blood in K2EDTA tubes following their own protocols. For TCRbeta analysis, collaborators shipped samples as frozen whole blood, isolated PBMCs, or DNA extracted from either of those sample types. Study-wide conclusions, independent of this receptor: How much clinical and demographic metadata was included differed by source and by participant, and the metadata was provided uncurated.

The material sequenced was peripheral blood. Recombination connected TRBV7-6 to TRBJ1-2; 8 nucleotides in the junction match TRBD1. This clonotype was obtained from an elderly woman with active or convalescent COVID-19. The CDR3 in this case is CASSLDLSPGGVGLANYGYTF. At the DNA level, the sequence is TGTGCCAGCAGCTTAGACCTGAGCCCAGGGGGCGTAGGGTTAGCTAACTATGGCTACACCTTC.